What follows are 29 T cell receptor beta chains derived from one specimen sequenced in a study of cytomegalovirus exposure and HLA in healthy donors. Primers: 60 Vbeta forward and 13 Jbeta reverse. Assay used: immunoSEQ multiplex PCR; TCRdb lists only in-frame clones, some missing. The table shows 90,000 to 100,000 clones, with 70% to 80% occurring only once. Sequenced input: PBMCs. These receptors were taken from a woman aged 60 to 75 in good health and CMV-seropositive.

Concerning this clone itself: Its ends do not fully match the called genes, so a read error is possible. J is TRBJ1-1 and V is TRBV11-2; 8 nucleotides agree with TRBD1. CDR1 and CDR2 from the germline V gene are SGHAT and FQNNGV. The CDR3 is 15 amino acids. The DNA of the CDR3 is TGTGCCGGCAGCTTAGATAGTCAGGGGGCTGTTGAAGCTTTCTTT. Translated, it gives CAGSLDSQGAVEAFF.

CDR3 sequence (DNA): TGTGCCAGCAGCGCCCAAGGGACTATAATCAATGAGCAGTTCTTC. Translation: CASSAQGTIINEQFF. The rearrangement joins TRBV6-4 to TRBJ2-1, with TRBD2 matching 7 bases. The germline V gene encodes CDR1 MRHNA and CDR2 SNTAGT. The CDR3 is 15 residues long. The trim removed 6 bases at V and 6 bases at J, leaving 11 bases unmatched.

V usage is TRBV9 and J usage is TRBJ2-1; tentative D call: TRBD2 (5 bases). From germline, CDR1 is SGDLS and CDR2 YYNGEE. The CDR3 is made up of 15 amino acids. Trimming took off 2 bases at V and 7 bases at J, with 16 bases between the two ends. The CDR3 coding sequence is TGTGCCAGCAGCGTCCGCACGATAGGAGGTAATGAGCAGTTCTTC. Translation gives CASSVRTIGGNEQFF.

The V and J genes are TRBV9 and TRBJ1-1; no definite D call. The germline CDR1 and CDR2 sequences are SGDLS and YYNGEE. Trimming pared 3 bases from V and 0 bases from J, leaving 12 bases between. The CDR3 extends over 15 amino acids. CDR3 protein: CASSGPGSLNTEAFF. The CDR3 DNA sequence: TGTGCCAGCAGCGGACCGGGTTCACTGAACACTGAAGCTTTCTTT.

This clone occurred a few times. Other DNA sequences in the same sample also yield this CDR3. The chain is built from TRBV19 and TRBJ1-5; a weak D match, TRBD1 (6 bases). The germline V gene has CDR1 LNHDA and CDR2 SQIVND (reference sequence). Between the trimmed V and J ends, which lost 5 bases and 0 bases, there was a span of 8 bases. This CDR3 is built from 14 residues. The CDR3 sequence is CASSVQGSNQPQHF. CDR3 DNA sequence: TGTGCCAGTAGTGTACAGGGTAGCAATCAGCCCCAGCATTTT.

This chain uses TRBV9 with TRBJ2-3; the match to TRBD2 covers 7 bases. Trimming at V came to 4 bases and at J to 2 bases, leaving 4 bases not matched to a gene. The germline V gene has CDR1 SGDLS and CDR2 YYNGEE. The CDR3 has 14 amino acids. The CDR3 protein is CASSFSGPTDTQYF. The DNA for the CDR3 is TGTGCCAGCAGCTTTAGCGGGCCCACAGATACGCAGTATTTT. Together with reference TRBV9 and TRBJ2-3, the CDR3 gives the full variable domain: DSGVTQTPKHLITATGQRVTLRCSPRSGDLSVYWYQQSLDQGLQFLIQYYNGEERAKGNILERFSAQQFPDLHSELNLSSLELGDSALYFCASSFSGPTDTQYFGPGTRLTVL.

The chain has TRBV28 and TRBJ1-5; tentatively, D is TRBD1 (5 bases). CDR1 is MDHEN and CDR2 is SYDVKM in the germline V gene. Trimming stripped 6 bases from V and 7 bases from J, with 19 bases between. CDR3 size: 15 residues. CDR3 loop: CASSPGGGLQQPQHF. The CDR3 DNA reads as TGTGCCAGCAGCCCAGGCGGGGGTTTACAGCAGCCCCAGCATTTT.

The chain joins TRBV6-1 to TRBJ2-6; no definite D call. The V gene's germline CDR1 is MNHNS and CDR2 SASEGT. V was trimmed by 4 bases and J by 0 bases, leaving 7 bases between them. The CDR3 extends over 15 amino acids. The CDR3 sequence is CASSGASSGANVLTF. The CDR3 DNA follows: TGTGCCAGCAGTGGGGCCTCCTCTGGGGCCAACGTCCTGACTTTC.

This chain links TRBV25-1 with TRBJ2-3; 8 nucleotides agree with TRBD2. Trimming cost V 2 bases and J 1 base; bases outside gene matches: 2. CDR1 and CDR2 (germline): MGHDK, SYGVNS. This CDR3 is built from 15 residues. In nucleotides, the CDR3 is TGTGCCAGCAGTGAAAGCGGGAGTGGCACAGATACGCAGTATTTT. It encodes CASSESGSGTDTQYF. The full variable domain, rest sourced from reference TRBV25-1 and TRBJ2-3, is EADIYQTPRYLVIGTGKKITLECSQTMGHDKMYWYQQDPGMELHLIHYSYGVNSTEKGDLSSESTVSRIRTEHFPLTLESARPSHTSQYLCASSESGSGTDTQYFGPGTRLTVL.

This clone has only one observation. The V call is TRBV6-1, the J call TRBJ2-7; 9 bases match TRBD2. J was trimmed by 1 base and V by 4 bases; bases with no gene match: 2. Germline V gives CDR1 MNHNS, CDR2 SASEGT. CDR3 length equals 14 residues. CDR3 sequence reads: CASSGSGSSYEQYF. Here the CDR3 DNA reads TGTGCCAGCAGTGGTAGCGGGAGTTCCTACGAGCAGTACTTC.

V gene TRBV28 combines with J gene TRBJ2-5, with 12 nucleotides matching TRBD2. The CDR3 totals 18 residues. Trimming at V came to 3 bases and at J to 5 bases, leaving 13 bases not matched to a gene. Germline CDR1 MDHEN, CDR2 SYDVKM. The CDR3 coding sequence is TGTGCCAGCAGTTTTACCGCTAGCGGGAGGGGAAGAAAGGAGACCCAGTACTTC. This translates into CASSFTASGRGRKETQYF. Using reference TRBV28 and TRBJ2-5 for the parts outside the CDR3, the full variable domain is DVKVTQSSRYLVKRTGEKVFLECVQDMDHENMFWYRQDPGLGLRLIYFSYDVKMKEKGDIPEGYSVSREKKERFSLILESASTNQTSMYLCASSFTASGRGRKETQYFGPGTRLLVL.

This chain joins TRBV7-9 and TRBJ1-3; no clear D. The CDR3 runs to 14 residues. The germline gives CDR1 SEHNR, CDR2 FQNEAQ (reference sequence). Trimming cost V 2 bases and J 4 bases, with 9 bases left between them. CDR3 sequence reads: CASSLSLAGNTIYF. CDR3 DNA sequence: TGTGCCAGCAGCTTAAGCCTCGCCGGAAACACCATATATTTT. Variable domain in full (rest from reference TRBV7-9 and TRBJ1-3): DTGVSQNPRHKITKRGQNVTFRCDPISEHNRLYWYRQTLGQGPEFLTYFQNEAQLEKSRLLSDRFSAERPKGSFSTLEIQRTEQGDSAMYLCASSLSLAGNTIYFGEGSWLTVV.

About this clone itself: Other nucleotide sequences from this sample produce the same CDR3. The CDR3 spells CASSPSGPSYNEQFF. DNA of the CDR3: TGCGCCAGCAGCCCGAGCGGGCCTTCCTACAATGAGCAGTTCTTC. This chain links TRBV5-1 with TRBJ2-1; a possible D gene is TRBD2 (6 bases). The germline V gene has CDR1 SGHRS and CDR2 YFSETQ. V gave up 4 bases and J gave up 1 base, with 12 bases separating them. The CDR3 loop spans 15 amino acids. Combining the CDR3 with reference TRBV5-1 and TRBJ2-1 gives the whole variable domain KAGVTQTPRYLIKTRGQQVTLSCSPISGHRSVSWYQQTPGQGLQFLFEYFSETQRNKGNFPGRFSGRQFSNSRSEMNVSTLELGDSALYLCASSPSGPSYNEQFFGPGTRLTVL.

V usage is TRBV9 and J usage is TRBJ1-1; D not resolved. Germline-derived CDR1 and CDR2 are SGDLS and YYNGEE. The CDR3 spans 13 residues. V lost 3 bases, J lost 1 base, and 7 bases lay in between. In DNA, the CDR3 is TGTGCCAGCAGCGCCGAGGGGAACACTGAAGCTTTCTTT. The encoded protein is CASSAEGNTEAFF.

The CDR3 DNA sequence: TGTGCCAGTAGTAGGGGGGGCGACAATCAGCCCCAGCATTTT. This gives the protein CASSRGGDNQPQHF. The chain is built from TRBV19 and TRBJ1-5, with D perhaps TRBD1 (6 bases). This CDR3 is built from 14 residues. The germline V gene has CDR1 LNHDA and CDR2 SQIVND (reference sequence). Trimming stripped 4 bases from V and 3 bases from J, with 10 bases between.

This chain joins TRBV30 and TRBJ2-3; maybe TRBD1 (8 bases). The CDR3 is made up of 15 amino acids. Trimming pared 3 bases from V and 2 bases from J, leaving 15 bases between. CDR1 and CDR2 from the germline V gene are GTSNPN and SVGIG (reference sequence). CDR3 protein: CAWSDRGLLTDTQYF. In nucleotides, the CDR3 is TGTGCCTGGAGCGACAGGGGACTACTCACAGATACGCAGTATTTT.

The rearrangement joins TRBV7-6 to TRBJ2-3; weak D call: TRBD1 (5 bases). V lost 4 bases and J 3 bases, leaving 14 bases between the germline ends. There are 15 residues in the CDR3. Germline V gene data show CDR1 as SGHVS and CDR2 as FNYEAQ. CDR3 loop: CASSSSQRGTDTQYF. CDR3 nucleotide sequence: TGTGCCAGCAGCTCGTCACAAAGGGGTACAGATACGCAGTATTTT.

This clone appeared once. The genes are TRBV7-2 and TRBJ2-7, with 14 bases lining up with TRBD2. This CDR3 contains 18 residues. The ends lost 5 bases at V and 0 bases at J; junction bases unmatched: 9. Germline V gives CDR1 SGHTA, CDR2 FQGNSA. In nucleotides, the CDR3 is TGTGCCAGCAGCCCCGCGACTAGCGGGAGGGCTAACTCCTACGAGCAGTACTTC. Protein product: CASSPATSGRANSYEQYF.

The chain has TRBV5-4 and TRBJ2-7; 12 bases fit TRBD2. Germline CDR1 reads SGHNT; CDR2 reads YYREEE (reference sequence). The CDR3 totals 15 residues. V dropped 4 bases and J dropped 6; count of bases not matched to a gene: 8. The CDR3 loop reads CASSGLTSGRGEQYF. In DNA form, the CDR3 reads TGTGCCAGCAGCGGGCTGACTAGCGGGAGAGGCGAGCAGTACTTC.

The chain links TRBV29-1 to TRBJ1-1, with 7 bases matching TRBD1. This CDR3 comprises 13 residues. J gave up 9 bases and V 7 bases, and 14 bases lay outside the gene matches. CDR1 and CDR2 (germline): SQVTM, ANQGSEA. CDR3 nucleotides: TGCAGCGCCAGACAGGGAGTAGACTCGCAAGCTTTCTTT. This gives the protein CSARQGVDSQAFF.

The rearrangement joins TRBV5-1 to TRBJ2-1; D uncertain. Between the trimmed V and J ends, which lost 0 bases and 2 bases, there was a span of 12 bases. Germline values: CDR1 SGHRS, CDR2 YFSETQ. This CDR3 is built from 16 residues. CDR3 bases: TGCGCCAGCAGCTTGGCCATCTATCGGGCCTACAATGAGCAGTTCTTC. This codes for CASSLAIYRAYNEQFF.

The genes are TRBV7-8 and TRBJ2-7, with 7 bases that match TRBD1. The CDR3 is 15 amino acids. Germline V gene data show CDR1 as SGHVS and CDR2 as FQNEAQ. Trimming took 5 bases from V and 2 from J; bases not matched to a gene: 9. CDR3 DNA sequence: TGTGCCAGCAGCCGGGACAGCTCGCCCCCCTACGAGCAGTACTTC. Translated: CASSRDSSPPYEQYF.

The chain has TRBV11-2 and TRBJ1-1; D may be TRBD1 (6 bases). The CDR3 extends over 13 amino acids. Trimming left V 2 bases short and J 4 bases short, with 8 bases between. CDR1 is SGHAT and CDR2 is FQNNGV in the germline V gene. CDR3 sequence: CASSLIQGTEAFF. The CDR3 DNA reads TGTGCCAGCAGCTTAATACAGGGCACTGAAGCTTTCTTT.

The chain is built from TRBV5-6 and TRBJ1-1; 12 positions agree with TRBD1. Germline-derived CDR1 and CDR2 are SGHDT and YYEEEE. The J segment lost 6 bases and the V segment lost 0 bases, leaving 3 bases of the junction unmatched. The CDR3 loop spans 15 amino acids. The CDR3 DNA reads TGTGCCAGCAGCTTGGCTGGGACAGGGGGCCCTGAAGCTTTCTTT. Protein sequence: CASSLAGTGGPEAFF.

The chain uses TRBV6-5 and TRBJ2-2, with TRBD2 matching 7 bases. Germline CDR1 and CDR2: MNHEY and SVGAGI. The CDR3 runs 15 residues. V lost 3 bases, J lost 5 bases, and 6 bases stayed unmatched. In DNA, the CDR3 is TGTGCCAGCAGTTATACGGGAGCGGGAACCGGGGAGCTGTTTTTT. Its protein is CASSYTGAGTGELFF.

The chain links TRBV5-6 to TRBJ2-2; possible D gene TRBD2, 8 bases. This CDR3 is 15 amino acids long. Per the germline V gene, CDR1 is SGHDT and CDR2 is YYEEEE. The germline V and J ends were trimmed by 5 bases and 9 bases, with 20 bases remaining between them. This CDR3 is CASSFLREGARELFF. Here the CDR3 DNA reads TGTGCCAGCAGTTTTCTTCGGGAGGGGGCTAGGGAGCTGTTTTTT.

The chain couples TRBV7-9 to TRBJ2-3; D is unresolved. The ends were cut back, 1 base at V and 2 bases at J, with 7 bases in the middle. The CDR3 is 14 amino acids. CDR1 and CDR2 from the germline V gene are SEHNR and FQNEAQ (reference sequence). CDR3 protein: CASSLEQDTDTQYF. The DNA for the CDR3 is TGTGCCAGCAGCTTAGAGCAGGACACAGATACGCAGTATTTT.

J is TRBJ1-3 and V is TRBV30; D is perhaps TRBD1 (5 bases). The germline V gene encodes CDR1 GTSNPN and CDR2 SVGIG (reference sequence). Trimming stripped 5 bases from V and 2 bases from J, with 13 bases between. CDR3 length: 14 amino acids. CDR3 residues: CAWERGTPGNTIYF. The CDR3 DNA reads TGTGCCTGGGAAAGAGGGACTCCTGGAAACACCATATATTTT.

The V and J genes are TRBV19 and TRBJ2-1, with 12 nucleotides matching TRBD2. Trimming removed 1 base from V and 3 bases from J; junction bases left unmatched: 4. This CDR3 is built from 17 residues. Germline V gene data show CDR1 as LNHDA and CDR2 as SQIVND (reference sequence). Here the CDR3 DNA reads TGTGCCAGTAGTATAGGGACTAGCGGGGTTCTCTACAATGAGCAGTTCTTC. It codes for CASSIGTSGVLYNEQFF.